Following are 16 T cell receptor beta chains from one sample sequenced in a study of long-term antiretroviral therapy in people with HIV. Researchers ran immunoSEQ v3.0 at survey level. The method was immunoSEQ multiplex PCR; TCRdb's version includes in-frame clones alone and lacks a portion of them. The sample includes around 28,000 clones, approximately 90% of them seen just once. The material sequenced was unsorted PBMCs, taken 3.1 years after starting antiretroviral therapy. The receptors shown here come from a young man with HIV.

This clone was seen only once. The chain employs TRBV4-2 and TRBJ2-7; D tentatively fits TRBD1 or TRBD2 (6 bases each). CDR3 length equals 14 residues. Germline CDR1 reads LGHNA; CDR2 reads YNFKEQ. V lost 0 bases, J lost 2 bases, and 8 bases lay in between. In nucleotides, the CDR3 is TGTGCCAGCAGCCAAGACGGGGGCACCTACGAGCAGTACTTC. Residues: CASSQDGGTYEQYF.

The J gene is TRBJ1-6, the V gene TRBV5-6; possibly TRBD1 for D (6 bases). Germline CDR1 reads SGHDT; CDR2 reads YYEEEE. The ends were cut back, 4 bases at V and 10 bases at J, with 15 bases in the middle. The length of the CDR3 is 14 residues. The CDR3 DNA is TGTGCCAGCAGCCAGCGGGACACGGAATCACCCCTCCACTTT. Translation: CASSQRDTESPLHF.

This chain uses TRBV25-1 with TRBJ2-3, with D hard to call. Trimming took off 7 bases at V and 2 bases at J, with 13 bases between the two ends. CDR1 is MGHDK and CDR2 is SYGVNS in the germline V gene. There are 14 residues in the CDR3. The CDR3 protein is CASTRVESTDTQYF. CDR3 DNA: TGTGCCAGCACTCGAGTCGAATCCACAGATACGCAGTATTTT.

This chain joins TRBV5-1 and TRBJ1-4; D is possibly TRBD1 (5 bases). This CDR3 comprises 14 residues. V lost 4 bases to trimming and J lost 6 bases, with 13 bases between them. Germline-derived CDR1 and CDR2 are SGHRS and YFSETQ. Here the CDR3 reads CASSPLQGDEKLFF. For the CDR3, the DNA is TGCGCCAGCAGCCCGCTTCAAGGGGATGAAAAACTGTTTTTT.

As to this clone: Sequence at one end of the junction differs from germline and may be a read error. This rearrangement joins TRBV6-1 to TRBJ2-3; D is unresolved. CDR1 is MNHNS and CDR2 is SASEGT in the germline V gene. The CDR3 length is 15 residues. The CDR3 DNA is TGTGCCAGCAGCGAAGACTTTACTAGCACAGATACGCAGTATTTT. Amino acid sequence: CASSEDFTSTDTQYF.

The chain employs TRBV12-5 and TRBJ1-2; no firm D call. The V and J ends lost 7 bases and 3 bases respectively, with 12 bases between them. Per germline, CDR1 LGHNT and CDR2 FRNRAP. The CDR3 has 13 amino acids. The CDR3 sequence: CASALENDYGYTF. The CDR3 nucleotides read TGTGCTAGTGCTTTAGAAAATGACTATGGCTACACCTTC.

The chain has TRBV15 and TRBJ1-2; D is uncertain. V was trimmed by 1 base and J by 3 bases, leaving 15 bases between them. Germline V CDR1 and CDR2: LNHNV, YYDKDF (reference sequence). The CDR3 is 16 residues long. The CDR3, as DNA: TGTGCCACCAGCAGAGGCAGCCTCCACCCCTACTATGGCTACACCTTC. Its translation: CATSRGSLHPYYGYTF.

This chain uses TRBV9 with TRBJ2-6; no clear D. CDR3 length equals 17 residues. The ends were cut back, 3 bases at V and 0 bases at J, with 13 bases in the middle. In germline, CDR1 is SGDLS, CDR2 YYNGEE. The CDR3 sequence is CASSDTYELSGANVLTF. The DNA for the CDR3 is TGTGCCAGCAGCGATACTTACGAGCTCTCTGGGGCCAACGTCCTGACTTTC.

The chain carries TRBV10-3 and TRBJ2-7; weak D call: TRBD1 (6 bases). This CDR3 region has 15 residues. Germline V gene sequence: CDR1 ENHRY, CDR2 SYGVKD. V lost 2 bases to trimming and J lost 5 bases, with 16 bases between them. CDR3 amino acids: CAISEGTPFGDEQYF. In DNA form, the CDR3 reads TGTGCCATCAGTGAGGGGACACCTTTCGGAGACGAGCAGTACTTC.

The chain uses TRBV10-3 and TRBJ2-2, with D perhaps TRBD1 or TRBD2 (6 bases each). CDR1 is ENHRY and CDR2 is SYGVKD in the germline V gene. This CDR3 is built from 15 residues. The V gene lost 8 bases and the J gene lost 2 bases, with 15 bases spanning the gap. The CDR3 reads CAIDGGTLNTGELFF. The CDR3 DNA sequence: TGTGCCATCGATGGGGGGACACTAAACACCGGGGAGCTGTTTTTT.

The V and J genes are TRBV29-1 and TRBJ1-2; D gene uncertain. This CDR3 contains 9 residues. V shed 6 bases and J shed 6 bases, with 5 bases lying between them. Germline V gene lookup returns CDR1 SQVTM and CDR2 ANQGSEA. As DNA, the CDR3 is TGCAGCGTGGGGAATGGCTACACCTTC. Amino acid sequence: CSVGNGYTF.

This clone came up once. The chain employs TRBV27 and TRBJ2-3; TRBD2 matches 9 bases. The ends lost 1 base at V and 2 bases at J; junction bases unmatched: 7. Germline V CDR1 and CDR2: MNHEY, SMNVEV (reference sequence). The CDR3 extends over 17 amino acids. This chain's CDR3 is CASSLWWSSGATDTQYF. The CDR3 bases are TGTGCCAGCAGTTTATGGTGGTCTAGCGGGGCCACAGATACGCAGTATTTT.

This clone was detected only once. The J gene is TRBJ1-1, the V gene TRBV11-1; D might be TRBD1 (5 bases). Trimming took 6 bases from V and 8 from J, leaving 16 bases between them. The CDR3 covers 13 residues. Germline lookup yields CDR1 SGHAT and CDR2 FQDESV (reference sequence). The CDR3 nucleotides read TGTGCCAGCAGTGGTTTGAGACAGACCGAAGCTTTCTTT. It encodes CASSGLRQTEAFF.

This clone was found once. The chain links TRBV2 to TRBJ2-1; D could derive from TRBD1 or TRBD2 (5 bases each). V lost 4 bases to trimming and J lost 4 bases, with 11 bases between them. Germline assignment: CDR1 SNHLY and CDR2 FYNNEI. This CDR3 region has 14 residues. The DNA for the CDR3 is TGTGCCAGCAGTGGGGGGACCGGGTACAATGAGCAGTTCTTC. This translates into CASSGGTGYNEQFF.

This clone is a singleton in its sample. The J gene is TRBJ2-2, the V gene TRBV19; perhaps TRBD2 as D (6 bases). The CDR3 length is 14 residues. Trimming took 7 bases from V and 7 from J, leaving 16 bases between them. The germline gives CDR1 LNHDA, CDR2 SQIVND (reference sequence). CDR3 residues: CASNTHAEGGELFF. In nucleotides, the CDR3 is TGTGCCAGTAATACCCACGCGGAGGGCGGGGAGCTGTTTTTT.

The CDR3 DNA reads as TGTGCCAGCAGTTTAGTTCCAGGGGGCTTTTATGGCTACACCTTC. It yields the protein CASSLVPGGFYGYTF. This sequence joins TRBV27 and TRBJ1-2, with 8 bases aligning to TRBD1. Germline V gene lookup returns CDR1 MNHEY and CDR2 SMNVEV (reference sequence). The CDR3 extends over 15 amino acids. V dropped 2 bases and J dropped 5; count of bases not matched to a gene: 7.